Listed below are T cell receptor beta chains from one sample, sequenced in a study of cytomegalovirus exposure and HLA in healthy donors. The protocol was immunoSEQ multiplex PCR, while the TCRdb copy is restricted to in-frame clones and leaves out a portion. The data show some 120,000 clones, 60% to 80% seen once. Specimen: PBMCs. The receptors shown here come from a woman in her 50s in good health and CMV-seronegative. Each CDR3 is given with its conserved first and last residue. A D gene is named only where the DNA matches it firmly. Clone size is given for some rows only: seen once, a few or many times, or a class if the clone is expanded.

d_call	clone_size	v_call	j_call	cdr3_nt	cdr3_aa
TRBD2	NA	TRBV4-2	TRBJ2-7	TGTGCCAGCAGCCAAGGGACTAGCGGGAGGTCGGTCGGCTACGAGCAGTACTTC	CASSQGTSGRSVGYEQYF
NA	NA	TRBV5-6	TRBJ2-1	TGTGCCAGCAGCTTGGAGCAATTCGGGAACAATGAGCAGTTCTTC	CASSLEQFGNNEQFF
TRBD1	NA	TRBV7-3	TRBJ1-2	TGTGCCAGCAGCTCGACAGGGATGGACTATGGCTACACCTTC	CASSSTGMDYGYTF
NA	NA	TRBV9	TRBJ1-4	TGTGCCAGCAGCACAGGGTCCTCAACTAATGAAAAACTGTTTTTT	CASSTGSSTNEKLFF
TRBD1	NA	TRBV6-5	TRBJ1-1	TGTGCCAGCAGCTATCCGGGACAGGGGAGGACTGAAGCTTTCTTT	CASSYPGQGRTEAFF
TRBD2	NA	TRBV18	TRBJ2-1	TGTGCCAGCTCACCCCAGAGCGGGAGGGCCGATGAGCAGTTCTTC	CASSPQSGRADEQFF
TRBD1	NA	TRBV4-1	TRBJ1-4	TGCGCCAGCAGCCAAGTAACGGGACAGGGGGATGAAAAACTGTTTTTT	CASSQVTGQGDEKLFF
TRBD2	once	TRBV5-4	TRBJ2-7	TGTGCCACCGGGACTAGCGGCTCCTACGAGCAGTACTTC	CATGTSGSYEQYF
TRBD2	NA	TRBV28	TRBJ2-1	TGTGCCAGCAGTTTAAGTTTTAGGACTAGCGGGAGGGCCGATATCCGGAGCTCCTACAATGAGCAGTTCTTC	CASSLSFRTSGRADIRSSYNEQFF
NA	NA	TRBV28	TRBJ1-2	TGTGCCAGCAGTTTATGGGGGGGAGTACGGCCATCCAATTACGCTGACTATGGCTACACCTTC	CASSLWGGVRPSNYADYGYTF
NA	NA	TRBV7-6	TRBJ2-7	TGTGCCAGCAGCCCCCTGACAGCATCGTTCGAGCAGTACTTC	CASSPLTASFEQYF
NA	NA	TRBV6-4	TRBJ2-3	TGTGCCAGCAGTGACTCGTGGGCACCCACAGATACGCAGTATTTT	CASSDSWAPTDTQYF
NA	few	TRBV5-8	TRBJ1-1	TGTGCCAGCAGCTTGGAAGGGAGGGGAGCTTTCTTT	CASSLEGRGAFF
NA	NA	TRBV7-6	TRBJ2-2	TGTGCCAGCAGCGTACAGGCAGGGGAAAGGGACACCGGGGAGCTGTTTTTT	CASSVQAGERDTGELFF
NA	NA	TRBV4-2	TRBJ2-7	TGTGCCAGCAGCCAAGATTTCAACGAGCAGTACTTC	CASSQDFNEQYF
NA	NA	TRBV28	TRBJ1-2	TGTGCCAGCAGCAAAGCAGGGTATAACTATGGCTACACCTTC	CASSKAGYNYGYTF
NA	NA	TRBV5-1	TRBJ1-5	TGCGCCAGCAGCCGGGGGTCGGGGTTTGATCAGCCCCAGCATTTT	CASSRGSGFDQPQHF
TRBD1	NA	TRBV6-5	TRBJ2-1	TGTGCCAGCAGTGCAGACAGGGTCATCAATGAGCAGTTCTTC	CASSADRVINEQFF
NA	once	TRBV7-2	TRBJ2-7	TGTGCCAGCAGCTTACGACAGAACTCCGAGCAGTACTTC	CASSLRQNSEQYF
TRBD2	NA	TRBV9	TRBJ2-1	TGTGCCAGCAGCGTAGTCGAGGGCTGGGCTAGCGGGAATAATGAGCAGTTCTTC	CASSVVEGWASGNNEQFF
TRBD1	once	TRBV10-3	TRBJ1-2	TGTGCCATCAGTCAAACAGGGGGCTCCGCGAACTATGGCTACACCTTC	CAISQTGGSANYGYTF
TRBD1	few	TRBV9	TRBJ1-1	TGTGCCAGCAGCGCGCGACAGGGTCGGGGGAACACTGAAGCTTTCTTT	CASSARQGRGNTEAFF
NA	NA	TRBV4-2	TRBJ2-7	TGTGCCAGCAGCCAAGATAGTTCTGGTACAGGATGGAACGAGCAGTACTTC	CASSQDSSGTGWNEQYF
NA	NA	TRBV6-5	TRBJ2-6	TGTGCCAGCAGTTACCGAACAGGGTCTGGGGCCAACGTCCTGACTTTC	CASSYRTGSGANVLTF
TRBD2	once	TRBV7-2	TRBJ2-3	TGTGCCAGCAGAACTAGCGGCACAGATACGCAGTATTTT	CASRTSGTDTQYF
TRBD2	NA	TRBV4-3	TRBJ2-3	TGCGCCAGCAGCCGACTAGCGGACCTGGATACGCAGTATTTT	CASSRLADLDTQYF
TRBD2	NA	TRBV11-3	TRBJ2-7	TGTGCCAGCAGCGAAGGACTAGCGGGAGGCGAGCAGTACTTC	CASSEGLAGGEQYF
NA	NA	TRBV7-2	TRBJ2-1	TGTGCCAGCAGCTTAGAGGGGTTATACTACAATGAGCAGTTCTTC	CASSLEGLYYNEQFF
TRBD2	NA	TRBV4-2	TRBJ2-7	TGTGCCAGCAGCCAGGGGACTAGCGGAAATTTCGAGCAGTACTTC	CASSQGTSGNFEQYF
NA	few	TRBV6-6	TRBJ1-5	TGTGCCAGCAGTCCCCCGGGTACTAATCAGCCCCAGCATTTT	CASSPPGTNQPQHF
TRBD1	NA	TRBV27	TRBJ1-1	TGTGCCAGCAGCTCGGGACAGGGGGCTTTGACTGAAGCTTTCTTT	CASSSGQGALTEAFF
TRBD2	NA	TRBV19	TRBJ2-7	TGTGCCAGTAGTGTTAGCGGGGAGGCCTACGAGCAGTACTTC	CASSVSGEAYEQYF
NA	NA	TRBV19	TRBJ2-6	TGTGCCAGTAGTTGGGGCCTTCTCTCTGGGGCCAACGTCCTGACTTTC	CASSWGLLSGANVLTF
TRBD2	NA	TRBV7-2	TRBJ2-3	TGTGCCAGCAGCTTGGCGGGAGTTGGCACAGATACGCAGTATTTT	CASSLAGVGTDTQYF
NA	NA	TRBV28	TRBJ1-2	TGTGCCAGCAGGTCACAAACAGGGACCGGCTATGGCTACACCTTC	CASRSQTGTGYGYTF
TRBD2	NA	TRBV6-4	TRBJ2-3	TGTGCCAGCAGTGACTCCGCGGGAGCCACAGATACGCAGTATTTT	CASSDSAGATDTQYF
TRBD2	few	TRBV23-1	TRBJ2-7	TGCGCCAGCAGTCAACTTACCGGGACTAGCGTTTACGAGCAGTACTTC	CASSQLTGTSVYEQYF
NA	NA	TRBV4-2	TRBJ2-1	TGTGCCAGCAGCCAAGTTCGGGACTGGAGGTACAATGAGCAGTTCTTC	CASSQVRDWRYNEQFF
TRBD1	few	TRBV19	TRBJ1-5	TGTGCCAGTAGTATAGCAGTGACAGGGGACCGACAGCCCCAGCATTTT	CASSIAVTGDRQPQHF
TRBD2	NA	TRBV11-2	TRBJ2-1	TGTGCCAGCAGCCCCGAACTAGCGCTCGCCTACAATGAGCAGTTCTTC	CASSPELALAYNEQFF
TRBD1	NA	TRBV27	TRBJ1-1	TGTGCCAGCAGTCCGGACAGGGGGACTGAAGCTTTCTTT	CASSPDRGTEAFF
NA	few	TRBV2	TRBJ2-3	TGTGCCAGCCGCTCCTTGGACAGATTACTCACAGATACGCAGTATTTT	CASRSLDRLLTDTQYF